The 20 T cell receptor beta chains below were found in one sample sequenced in a study of cytomegalovirus exposure and HLA in healthy donors. This PCR relied on a set of 60 Vbeta primers and 13 Jbeta primers. Only in-frame clones appear in the TCRdb table, and some are missing; sequencing was by immunoSEQ multiplex PCR. Here the sample spans some 190,000 clones, about four fifths being singletons. Sequencing was carried out using PBMCs. The receptors here all came from a woman in her twenties or thirties in good health and CMV-seronegative.

This chain links TRBV29-1 with TRBJ2-1; 10 nucleotides agree with TRBD1. There are 12 residues in the CDR3. Per germline, CDR1 SQVTM and CDR2 ANQGSEA. The junction had 7 bases not matched to a gene; V was cut back by 8 bases and J by 9 bases. This CDR3 is CSSGTGDSEQFF. The DNA of the CDR3 is TGCAGCTCCGGGACAGGGGATAGTGAGCAGTTCTTC.

This clone was counted a few times. The chain uses TRBV19 and TRBJ1-1; 8 nucleotides align to TRBD1. The ends lost 10 bases at V and 3 bases at J; junction bases unmatched: 7. This CDR3 is 13 amino acids long. Germline CDR1 is LNHDA and CDR2 is SQIVND (reference sequence). CDR3 amino acids: CATWNRGDTEAFF. CDR3 bases: TGTGCCACGTGGAACAGGGGGGACACTGAAGCTTTCTTT.

This chain connects TRBV7-2 to TRBJ1-6; TRBD1 is a possible D gene (5 bases). The CDR3 is 21 residues long. From germline, CDR1 is SGHTA and CDR2 FQGNSA. Trimming cost V 0 bases and J 0 bases, with 21 bases left between them. As DNA, the CDR3 is TGTGCCAGCAGCTTAGCCCCTTGGGGCACCGCGAGGAGCTCCTATAATTCACCCCTCCACTTT. This sequence encodes CASSLAPWGTARSSYNSPLHF.

The gene calls are TRBV27 and TRBJ1-2, with TRBD1 as a possible D gene (6 bases). Germline CDR1 MNHEY, CDR2 SMNVEV (reference sequence). Deletions cut 6 bases from V and 8 bases from J, with 22 bases between. The CDR3 totals 15 residues. CDR3 nucleotide sequence: TGTGCCAGCAGAGATCTCAAGGGGGGGGCAGGCGGCTACACCTTC. It specifies CASRDLKGGAGGYTF.

The chain combines TRBV19 with TRBJ1-1; possible D gene TRBD1, 6 bases. Germline V gives CDR1 LNHDA, CDR2 SQIVND (reference sequence). Trimming left V 2 bases short and J 4 bases short, with 20 bases between. The CDR3 sequence is 17 residues long. The CDR3 nucleotides read TGTGCCAGTAGTATAAGGGACACTCATTGGGGGAGCACTGAAGCTTTCTTT. Translation gives CASSIRDTHWGSTEAFF.

This chain uses TRBV14 with TRBJ2-7, with D perhaps TRBD1 (5 bases). The germline V gene has CDR1 SGHDN and CDR2 FVKESK. This CDR3 has 13 amino acids. The V end was cut by 5 bases, the J end by 5 bases, with 13 bases between. For the CDR3, the DNA is TGTGCCAGCAGCACCCGGGTGGGGCACGAGCAGTACTTC. Residues: CASSTRVGHEQYF.

J is TRBJ2-5 and V is TRBV27; TRBD2 matches at 7 bases. CDR1 MNHEY and CDR2 SMNVEV come from the germline V gene (reference sequence). CDR3 length equals 15 residues. The J segment lost 5 bases and the V segment lost 5 bases, leaving 11 bases of the junction unmatched. The CDR3 nucleotides are TGTGCCAGCAGTCTCCGTCGGGGGGTATGGGAGACCCAGTACTTC. Protein product: CASSLRRGVWETQYF.

J is TRBJ2-1 and V is TRBV9; tentative D call: TRBD2 (5 bases). CDR3 size: 15 residues. The germline V and J ends were trimmed by 4 bases and 4 bases, with 15 bases remaining between them. Germline V gene data show CDR1 as SGDLS and CDR2 as YYNGEE. CDR3 DNA: TGTGCCAGCAGCCTTCAGGAGGTCGGTTACAATGAGCAGTTCTTC. This gives the protein CASSLQEVGYNEQFF.

The chain combines TRBV5-1 with TRBJ1-1, with TRBD1 as a possible D gene (5 bases). Trimming removed 0 bases from V and 1 base from J, with 10 bases in between. The CDR3 is made up of 15 amino acids. CDR1 is SGHRS and CDR2 is YFSETQ in the germline V gene. CDR3: CASSLARAENTEAFF. The CDR3 bases are TGCGCCAGCAGCTTGGCCAGGGCAGAGAACACTGAAGCTTTCTTT.

The chain recombines TRBV5-1 with TRBJ2-7, with D perhaps TRBD1 (6 bases). There are 14 residues in the CDR3. The V end lost 5 bases, the J end lost 2 bases, and 14 bases lay between the germline ends. Per germline, CDR1 SGHRS and CDR2 YFSETQ. The CDR3 nucleotides are TGCGCCAGCAGTTCAGGGGATTTCACCTACGAGCAGTACTTC. This translates into CASSSGDFTYEQYF.

The rearrangement uses TRBV10-3 and TRBJ2-5, with D maybe TRBD1 (6 bases). The CDR3 length is 14 residues. V lost 6 bases and J 4 bases, leaving 15 bases between the germline ends. Germline values: CDR1 ENHRY, CDR2 SYGVKD. CDR3 in DNA: TGTGCCATCAGCGTACAGGGTTTCGGAGAGACCCAGTACTTC. Translation: CAISVQGFGETQYF.

This sequence joins TRBV7-2 and TRBJ1-2; 7 bases agree with TRBD1. The length of the CDR3 is 16 residues. Germline V CDR1 and CDR2: SGHTA, FQGNSA. Trimming took 5 bases from V and 3 from J; bases not matched to a gene: 12. The CDR3 DNA reads TGTGCCAGCAGCGCTAACAGGGGTGGGGGATACTATGGCTACACCTTC. Translated, it gives CASSANRGGGYYGYTF.

This rearrangement joins TRBV5-1 to TRBJ2-5; tentative D call: TRBD2 (6 bases). This CDR3 has 17 amino acids. V shed 0 bases and J shed 0 bases, with 15 bases lying between them. The germline CDR1 and CDR2 sequences are SGHRS and YFSETQ. The CDR3 sequence: CASSLVRAEGYQETQYF. CDR3 DNA: TGCGCCAGCAGCTTGGTGAGGGCGGAGGGGTACCAAGAGACCCAGTACTTC.

The genes are TRBV9 and TRBJ2-1; 11 positions match TRBD2. V lost 7 bases and J lost 4; bases outside the gene matches: 4. Germline CDR1 is SGDLS and CDR2 is YYNGEE. The CDR3 is made up of 14 amino acids. For the CDR3, the DNA is TGTGCCAGCTCCGGGACTAGCGGTTACAATGAGCAGTTCTTC. Translation: CASSGTSGYNEQFF.

V gene TRBV10-1 combines with J gene TRBJ2-1, with D unresolved. V shed 0 bases and J shed 8 bases, with 11 bases lying between them. The germline gives CDR1 WNHNN, CDR2 SYGVQD (reference sequence). The CDR3 spans 14 residues. The CDR3 sequence is CASSESVPVDEQFF. The CDR3 DNA reads TGCGCCAGCAGTGAGTCGGTGCCAGTTGATGAGCAGTTCTTC.

The V gene is TRBV25-1, the J gene TRBJ2-2; 10 nucleotides align to TRBD1. This CDR3 has 18 amino acids. From germline, CDR1 is MGHDK and CDR2 SYGVNS. V lost 1 base and J lost 6; bases outside the gene matches: 11. CDR3 protein: CASSELRQGAFWSGELFF. DNA of the CDR3: TGTGCCAGCAGTGAATTAAGACAGGGGGCATTCTGGTCCGGGGAGCTGTTTTTT.

This clone was recorded once. The chain couples TRBV5-6 to TRBJ2-5; TRBD1 agrees at 8 bases. Germline values: CDR1 SGHDT, CDR2 YYEEEE. The CDR3 totals 14 residues. V was pared by 3 bases and J by 5 bases, with 6 bases of the junction left unmatched. CDR3 in amino acids: CASSSPRTGETQYF. The CDR3 coding sequence is TGTGCCAGCAGCTCACCCCGGACAGGGGAGACCCAGTACTTC.

V and J are TRBV5-4 and TRBJ2-5; 8 nucleotides agree with TRBD2. The length of the CDR3 is 15 residues. Per the germline V gene, CDR1 is SGHNT and CDR2 is YYREEE (reference sequence). Germline trimming cut 4 bases from V and 0 bases from J; bases unmatched to any gene: 5. CDR3 DNA sequence: TGTGCCAGCAGCCTAACTAGCGGAGACCAAGAGACCCAGTACTTC. This sequence encodes CASSLTSGDQETQYF.

This chain uses TRBV11-2 with TRBJ2-7; 9 bases agree with TRBD1. Germline CDR1 and CDR2: SGHAT and FQNNGV. The J segment lost 4 bases and the V segment lost 5 bases, leaving 6 bases of the junction unmatched. The CDR3 is 14 residues long. Here the CDR3 DNA reads TGTGCCAGCAGCCGAACAGGGGGCGGGTACGAGCAGTACTTC. This codes for CASSRTGGGYEQYF.

The rearrangement uses TRBV29-1 and TRBJ2-3; D might be TRBD1 (7 bases). From germline, CDR1 is SQVTM and CDR2 ANQGSEA. The CDR3 is 15 residues long. V lost 8 bases and J 2 bases, leaving 20 bases between the germline ends. The CDR3 DNA reads TGCAGCTGCAACCCAGGGGGACTCAACACAGATACGCAGTATTTT. It translates to CSCNPGGLNTDTQYF.